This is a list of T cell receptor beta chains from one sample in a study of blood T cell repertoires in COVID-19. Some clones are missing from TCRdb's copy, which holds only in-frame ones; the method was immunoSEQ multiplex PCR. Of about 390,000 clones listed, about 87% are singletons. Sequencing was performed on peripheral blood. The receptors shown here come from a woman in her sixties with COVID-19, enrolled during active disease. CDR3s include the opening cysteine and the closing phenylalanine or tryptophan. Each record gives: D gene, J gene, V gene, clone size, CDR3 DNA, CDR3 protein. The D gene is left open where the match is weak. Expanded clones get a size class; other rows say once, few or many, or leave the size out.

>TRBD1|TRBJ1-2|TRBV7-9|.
TGTGCCAGCAGCTTAGGGGACAGGGCATATGGCTACACCTTC
CASSLGDRAYGYTF
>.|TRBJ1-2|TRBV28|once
TGTGCCAGCAGTTCCTCGACCCCGGGGAACTATGGCTACACCTTC
CASSSSTPGNYGYTF
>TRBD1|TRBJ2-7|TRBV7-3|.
TGTGCCAGCAGCTTCGGACAGGGGATCCTGTACGAGCAGTACTTC
CASSFGQGILYEQYF
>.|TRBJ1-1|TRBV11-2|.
TGTGCCAGCAGCACGTGGGAGGGCACTGAAGCTTTCTTT
CASSTWEGTEAFF
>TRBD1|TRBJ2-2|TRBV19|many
TGTGCCAGTAGGGAGACAGGGGATTACACCGGGGAGCTGTTTTTT
CASRETGDYTGELFF
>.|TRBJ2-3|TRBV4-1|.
TGCGCCAGCAGCCAAGGTACTATCGGCACAGATACGCAGTATTTT
CASSQGTIGTDTQYF
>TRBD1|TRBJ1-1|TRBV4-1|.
TGCGCCAGCAGCCAAGGAACAGGGGTGGTCACTGAAGCTTTCTTT
CASSQGTGVVTEAFF
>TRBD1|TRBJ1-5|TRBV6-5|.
TGTGCCAGCAGTTCCTCCGGACAGGGACGACAGCCCCAGCATTTT
CASSSSGQGRQPQHF
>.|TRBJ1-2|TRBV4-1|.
TGCGCCAGCAGCCAAGATAGCTATGGCTACACCTTC
CASSQDSYGYTF
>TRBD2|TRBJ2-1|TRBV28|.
TGTGCCACCCGGGGCGGGGGGGCGAGTGAGCAGTTCTTC
CATRGGGASEQFF
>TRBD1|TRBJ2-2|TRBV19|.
TGTGCCAGTAGTACCAGGGGGCCCAACACCGGGGAGCTGTTTTTT
CASSTRGPNTGELFF
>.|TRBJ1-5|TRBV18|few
TGTGCCAGCTCTAAGGGGGAACAGCCCCAGCATTTT
CASSKGEQPQHF
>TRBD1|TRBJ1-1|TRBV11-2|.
TGTGCCAGCAGCTTCACGGGGACAGCGAACACTGAAGCTTTCTTT
CASSFTGTANTEAFF
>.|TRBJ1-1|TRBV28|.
TGTGCCAGCAGTTTTAGTAGGGGGAGCACTGAAGCTTTCTTT
CASSFSRGSTEAFF
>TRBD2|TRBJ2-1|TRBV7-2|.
TGTGCCAGCAGCTTATCCAGCGGGGGGCGATACAATGAGCAGTTCTTC
CASSLSSGGRYNEQFF
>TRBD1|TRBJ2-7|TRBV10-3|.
TGTGCCACACAGGGGTCATCCTACGAGCAGTACTTC
CATQGSSYEQYF
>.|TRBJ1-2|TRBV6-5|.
TGTGCCAGCAGAAGACAGGCGGCCTATGGCTACACCTTC
CASRRQAAYGYTF